These 28 T cell receptor beta chains originate from one sample sequenced in a study of CD8 T cells in ankylosing spondylitis. TCRdb processed the 5' RACE reads anew with MiXCR; each CDR3 protein has one entry. Here the sample spans tens of thousands of distinct CDR3 sequences, 9.5% to 11% being singletons. Sequencing was performed on blood, either unsorted or a sorted T cell fraction (not recorded which). Receptors originate from a male donor with ankylosing spondylitis or in good health (not recorded which).

This clonotype came up many times. The V call is TRBV5-1, the J call TRBJ1-1; TRBD1 aligns across 9 bases. In germline, CDR1 is SGHRS, CDR2 YFSETQ. The CDR3 runs to 19 residues. The trim removed 4 bases at V and 0 bases at J, leaving 16 bases unmatched. CDR3 amino acids: CASSKSRGGTGTVNTEAFF. CDR3 nucleotides: TGCGCCAGCAGCAAATCCCGGGGAGGGACAGGGACAGTGAACACTGAAGCTTTCTTT. The complete variable domain, with remaining parts taken from reference TRBV5-1 and TRBJ1-1, reads KAGVTQTPRYLIKTRGQQVTLSCSPISGHRSVSWYQQTPGQGLQFLFEYFSETQRNKGNFPGRFSGRQFSNSRSEMNVSTLELGDSALYLCASSKSRGGTGTVNTEAFFGQGTRLTVV.

Many counts were recorded for this clonotype. This chain joins TRBV12-3 or TRBV12-4 and TRBJ2-1, with TRBD2 identical over 7 bases. CDR3 length: 12 residues. J gave up 10 bases and V 5 bases, and 5 bases lay outside the gene matches. DNA of the CDR3: TGTGCCAGCAGTCTACTAGCGCGGGAGCAGTTCTTC. It codes for CASSLLAREQFF.

In this sample, this clonotype turned up many times. The chain has TRBV5-4 and TRBJ2-1; 8 nucleotides match TRBD2. The CDR3 covers 15 residues. From germline, CDR1 is SGHNT and CDR2 YYREEE (reference sequence). The junction had 4 bases not matched to a gene; V was cut back by 0 bases and J by 5 bases. CDR3 bases: TGTGCCAGCAGCTTGGCGGGGGGGCCCAACAATGAGCAGTTCTTC. It specifies CASSLAGGPNNEQFF.

The chain couples TRBV7-8 to TRBJ2-7, with D possibly TRBD1 on 6 matching bases. Trimming shortened V by 7 bases and J by 4 bases, and 14 bases separated the two germline ends. Looked up from germline, CDR1 is SGHVS and CDR2 is FQNEAQ. The CDR3 has 13 residues. The CDR3 region is CASTKTGIYEQYF. For the CDR3, the DNA is TGTGCCAGCACCAAGACAGGAATTTACGAGCAGTACTTC.

In its sample, this clonotype was seen many times. The chain joins TRBV5-1 to TRBJ1-2; D gene ambiguous. Germline CDR1 is SGHRS and CDR2 is YFSETQ. The CDR3 has 14 amino acids. Trimming shortened V by 4 bases and J by 0 bases, and 10 bases separated the two germline ends. In nucleotides, the CDR3 is TGCGCCAGCAGCCCCGACGGAGCTAACTATGGCTACACCTTC. It codes for CASSPDGANYGYTF.

Comment on this clonotype: Being one base from a much bigger clone, this may be a read error. CDR3 DNA sequence: TGTGCCAGAAGTTTAGAAAACTCACCCCTCCACTTT. It is translated as CARSLENSPLHF. The J gene is TRBJ1-6, the V gene TRBV12-3 or TRBV12-4; D unclear. CDR3 length: 12 residues.

The sample holds many counts of this clonotype. The gene calls are TRBV6-5 and TRBJ1-3; D remains unclear. Germline V CDR1 and CDR2: MNHEY, SVGAGI. The CDR3 is made up of 12 amino acids. Between the trimmed V and J ends, which lost 6 bases and 3 bases, there was a span of 6 bases. In DNA, the CDR3 is TGTGCCAGCAGAACCAGTGGAAACACCATATATTTT. It yields the protein CASRTSGNTIYF.

The chain combines TRBV5-1 with TRBJ2-7, with 9 bases lining up with TRBD1. The germline V gene has CDR1 SGHRS and CDR2 YFSETQ. The junction had 8 bases not matched to a gene; V was cut back by 6 bases and J by 4 bases. CDR3 size: 14 residues. The CDR3 DNA reads TGCGCCAGCAAAACGCAGACAGGGGGGTACGAGCAGTACTTC. It specifies CASKTQTGGYEQYF.

This clonotype has a count of ten or more. V is TRBV5-1 and J is TRBJ1-1, with 8 bases lining up with TRBD1. V lost 2 bases, J lost 4 bases, and 7 bases stayed unmatched. This CDR3 has 15 amino acids. The germline V gene has CDR1 SGHRS and CDR2 YFSETQ. The CDR3 reads CASSLRQGRSTEAFF. The CDR3 DNA reads as TGCGCCAGCAGCTTAAGACAGGGGCGGAGCACTGAAGCTTTCTTT.

This clonotype showed up many times. The V and J genes are TRBV6-1 and TRBJ2-7; D assignment may be TRBD1 or TRBD2 (5 bases each). The CDR3 sequence is 13 residues long. Germline values: CDR1 MNHNS, CDR2 SASEGT. V lost 8 bases, J lost 6 bases, and 17 bases lay in between. CDR3 sequence reads: CASEPGPLTEQYF. The DNA for the CDR3 is TGTGCCAGCGAGCCGGGACCGCTCACCGAGCAGTACTTC.

This clonotype was observed at least ten times. This rearrangement joins TRBV5-1 to TRBJ1-3, with D maybe TRBD1 (5 bases). This CDR3 contains 16 residues. CDR1 and CDR2 from the germline V gene are SGHRS and YFSETQ. Trimming stripped 4 bases from V and 3 bases from J, with 17 bases between. The CDR3: CASSPIAGRSGNTIYF. The CDR3 DNA reads TGCGCCAGCAGCCCGATAGCAGGGAGAAGTGGAAACACCATATATTTT. Based on the CDR3 plus reference TRBV5-1 and TRBJ1-3, the full variable domain is KAGVTQTPRYLIKTRGQQVTLSCSPISGHRSVSWYQQTPGQGLQFLFEYFSETQRNKGNFPGRFSGRQFSNSRSEMNVSTLELGDSALYLCASSPIAGRSGNTIYFGEGSWLTVV.

This clonotype was counted many times. J is TRBJ2-3 and V is TRBV5-1; D is uncertain. CDR1 is SGHRS and CDR2 is YFSETQ in the germline V gene. Trimming took off 6 bases at V and 6 bases at J, with 14 bases between the two ends. The CDR3 is 13 amino acids. As DNA, the CDR3 is TGCGCCAGCACCAACCCCTCCGGGGATACGCAGTATTTT. Translated, it gives CASTNPSGDTQYF. Based on the CDR3 plus reference TRBV5-1 and TRBJ2-3, the full variable domain is KAGVTQTPRYLIKTRGQQVTLSCSPISGHRSVSWYQQTPGQGLQFLFEYFSETQRNKGNFPGRFSGRQFSNSRSEMNVSTLELGDSALYLCASTNPSGDTQYFGPGTRLTVL.

This clonotype was detected many times. V is TRBV24-1 and J is TRBJ1-1; D possibly corresponds to TRBD1 (5 bases). CDR3 length: 13 amino acids. Trimming left V 5 bases short and J 4 bases short, with 10 bases between. Germline CDR1 reads KGHDR; CDR2 reads SFDVKD. The CDR3 coding sequence is TGTGCCACCAGTGGTAGGAGGGGCACTGAAGCTTTCTTT. Translated, it gives CATSGRRGTEAFF.

V is TRBV20-1 and J is TRBJ1-2; no firm D call. CDR1 is DFQATT, CDR2 SNEGSKA, per germline (reference sequence). CDR3 length: 12 amino acids. V was pared by 4 bases and J by 0 bases, with 6 bases between. This chain's CDR3 is CSATPANYGYTF. CDR3 DNA: TGCAGTGCTACACCAGCTAACTATGGCTACACCTTC.

This clonotype was seen repeatedly, ten times or more. The CDR3 DNA sequence: TGCAGCGTTGTCCGGGAAGCAGGTCAGCCCCAGCATTTT. Encoded protein: CSVVREAGQPQHF. The chain employs TRBV29-1 and TRBJ1-5; no clear D. Germline CDR1 and CDR2: SQVTM and ANQGSEA. V was cut by 4 bases and J by 6 bases, with 13 bases left in between. CDR3 length: 13 amino acids.

This clonotype was counted at least ten times. V is TRBV5-1 and J is TRBJ1-1, with D perhaps TRBD1 (6 bases). CDR3 size: 15 residues. Germline V lookup: CDR1 SGHRS, CDR2 YFSETQ. The V and J ends lost 0 bases and 1 base respectively, with 10 bases between them. In nucleotides, the CDR3 is TGCGCCAGCAGCTTGGCTCCAGGGGAGAACACTGAAGCTTTCTTT. As protein: CASSLAPGENTEAFF.

This clonotype was observed many times. The chain combines TRBV29-1 with TRBJ1-1; D is undetermined. The CDR3 consists of 13 residues. Trimming cost V 3 bases and J 0 bases, with 8 bases left between them. Germline V CDR1 and CDR2: SQVTM, ANQGSEA. The CDR3 bases are TGCAGCGTTGAGTTCACAGTGAACACTGAAGCTTTCTTT. Encoded protein: CSVEFTVNTEAFF.

This clonotype was counted many times. The rearrangement links TRBV28 to TRBJ1-5; D is uncertain. CDR3 length: 12 residues. From germline, CDR1 is MDHEN and CDR2 SYDVKM. Trimming took 7 bases from V and 7 from J, leaving 11 bases between them. The CDR3 is CASTPRGQPQHF. CDR3 DNA: TGTGCCAGCACCCCTCGCGGGCAGCCCCAGCATTTT.

CDR3 protein: CASSFYRDRAVREQYF. CDR3 sequence (DNA): TGTGCCAGCAGCTTTTACCGGGACAGGGCCGTTCGCGAGCAGTACTTC. The rearrangement uses TRBV12-3 or TRBV12-4 and TRBJ2-7, with TRBD1 matching over 9 bases. This CDR3 has 16 amino acids. The junction had 15 bases not matched to a gene; V was cut back by 6 bases and J by 6 bases.

At least ten counts were recorded for this clonotype. The chain links TRBV29-1 to TRBJ2-7; possible D gene TRBD2, 5 bases. There are 12 residues in the CDR3. V dropped 4 bases and J dropped 4 bases, with 11 bases sitting between them. Per germline, CDR1 SQVTM and CDR2 ANQGSEA. The CDR3 region is CSVGARRYEQYF. CDR3 bases: TGCAGCGTTGGGGCCAGGAGGTACGAGCAGTACTTC.

This clonotype was detected many times. The chain links TRBV18 to TRBJ2-5; TRBD2 matches at 12 bases. Trimming took 3 bases from V and 7 from J; bases not matched to a gene: 9. The CDR3 is 16 residues long. CDR1 and CDR2 (germline): KGHSH, LQKENI. The CDR3 spells CASSPSTSGGGGTQYF. CDR3 in DNA: TGTGCCAGCTCACCGTCGACTAGCGGGGGAGGTGGGACCCAGTACTTC.

The table lists this clonotype with many counts. The chain couples TRBV6-5 to TRBJ2-7, with TRBD1 as a possible D gene (7 bases). This CDR3 comprises 14 residues. V gave up 2 bases and J gave up 6 bases, with 14 bases separating them. Germline CDR1 reads MNHEY; CDR2 reads SVGAGI. CDR3 DNA sequence: TGTGCCAGCAGTTACGGAGGGGGCATTCTCGAGCAGTACTTC. Residues: CASSYGGGILEQYF.

Notes on this clonotype: A much larger clone lies one base from this, so it may be a read error. The chain joins TRBV20-1 to TRBJ2-3, with no clear D. The CDR3 extends over 11 amino acids. V dropped 1 base and J dropped 7 bases, with 6 bases sitting between them. Germline V lookup: CDR1 DFQATT, CDR2 SNEGSKA (reference sequence). The DNA of the CDR3 is TGCAGTGCTAGAGCGAGATATACGCAGTATTTT. Amino acid sequence: CSARARYTQYF.

This clonotype appeared many times. The chain links TRBV5-5 to TRBJ2-7; no firm D call. This CDR3 contains 12 residues. The ends were cut back, 4 bases at V and 4 bases at J, with 9 bases in the middle. CDR1 and CDR2 (germline): SGHKS, YYEKEE (reference sequence). The CDR3 DNA follows: TGTGCCAGCAGCAAGACCCGGTACGAGCAGTACTTC. It specifies CASSKTRYEQYF. The full variable domain, completed using reference TRBV5-5 and TRBJ2-7, is DAGVTQSPTHLIKTRGQQVTLRCSPISGHKSVSWYQQVLGQGPQFIFQYYEKEERGRGNFPDRFSARQFPNYSSELNVNALLLGDSALYLCASSKTRYEQYFGPGTRLTVT.

In its sample, this clonotype was seen many times. The rearrangement uses TRBV5-5 and TRBJ2-5; 13 bases align to TRBD2. This CDR3 region has 17 residues. Germline CDR1 reads SGHKS; CDR2 reads YYEKEE (reference sequence). V shed 4 bases and J 2 bases; nucleotides not matched to a gene: 8. CDR3 sequence: CASSLGLAGSTQETQYF. CDR3 coding DNA: TGTGCCAGCAGCCTGGGACTAGCGGGGAGCACACAAGAGACCCAGTACTTC.

This clonotype was counted many times. In DNA, the CDR3 is TGTGCCACCAGCAGAGCAGAACTAGCGGGAAAAGAGACCCAGTACTTC. As protein: CATSRAELAGKETQYF. The V and J genes are TRBV15 and TRBJ2-5, with 10 nucleotides matching TRBD2. The germline gives CDR1 LNHNV, CDR2 YYDKDF (reference sequence). With V trimmed by 1 base and J by 3 bases, 5 bases remained unmatched. The CDR3 has 16 amino acids.

This clonotype was counted at least ten times. The chain employs TRBV7-8 and TRBJ2-1, with D uncertain. Germline V lookup: CDR1 SGHVS, CDR2 FQNEAQ. V gave up 1 base and J gave up 4 bases, with 17 bases separating them. The CDR3 is made up of 17 amino acids. The CDR3 loop reads CASSLGYQANFYNEQFF. CDR3 nucleotide sequence: TGTGCCAGCAGCTTAGGGTACCAGGCCAACTTTTACAATGAGCAGTTCTTC. Looking up the rest from reference TRBV7-8 and TRBJ2-1 gives the full variable domain: GAGVSQSPRYKVAKRGQDVALRCDPISGHVSLFWYQQALGQGPEFLTYFQNEAQLDKSGLPSDRFFAERPEGSVSTLKIQRTQQEDSAVYLCASSLGYQANFYNEQFFGPGTRLTVL.

This clonotype was observed a few times. The V and J genes are TRBV3-1 and TRBJ2-3, with TRBD1 as a possible D gene (5 bases). Germline CDR1 LGHDT, CDR2 YNNKEL (reference sequence). The CDR3 has 15 residues. The V and J ends lost 0 bases and 4 bases respectively, with 11 bases between them. The DNA of the CDR3 is TGTGCCAGCAGCCAAGATAGACAGACTGCAGATACGCAGTATTTT. Encoded protein: CASSQDRQTADTQYF.